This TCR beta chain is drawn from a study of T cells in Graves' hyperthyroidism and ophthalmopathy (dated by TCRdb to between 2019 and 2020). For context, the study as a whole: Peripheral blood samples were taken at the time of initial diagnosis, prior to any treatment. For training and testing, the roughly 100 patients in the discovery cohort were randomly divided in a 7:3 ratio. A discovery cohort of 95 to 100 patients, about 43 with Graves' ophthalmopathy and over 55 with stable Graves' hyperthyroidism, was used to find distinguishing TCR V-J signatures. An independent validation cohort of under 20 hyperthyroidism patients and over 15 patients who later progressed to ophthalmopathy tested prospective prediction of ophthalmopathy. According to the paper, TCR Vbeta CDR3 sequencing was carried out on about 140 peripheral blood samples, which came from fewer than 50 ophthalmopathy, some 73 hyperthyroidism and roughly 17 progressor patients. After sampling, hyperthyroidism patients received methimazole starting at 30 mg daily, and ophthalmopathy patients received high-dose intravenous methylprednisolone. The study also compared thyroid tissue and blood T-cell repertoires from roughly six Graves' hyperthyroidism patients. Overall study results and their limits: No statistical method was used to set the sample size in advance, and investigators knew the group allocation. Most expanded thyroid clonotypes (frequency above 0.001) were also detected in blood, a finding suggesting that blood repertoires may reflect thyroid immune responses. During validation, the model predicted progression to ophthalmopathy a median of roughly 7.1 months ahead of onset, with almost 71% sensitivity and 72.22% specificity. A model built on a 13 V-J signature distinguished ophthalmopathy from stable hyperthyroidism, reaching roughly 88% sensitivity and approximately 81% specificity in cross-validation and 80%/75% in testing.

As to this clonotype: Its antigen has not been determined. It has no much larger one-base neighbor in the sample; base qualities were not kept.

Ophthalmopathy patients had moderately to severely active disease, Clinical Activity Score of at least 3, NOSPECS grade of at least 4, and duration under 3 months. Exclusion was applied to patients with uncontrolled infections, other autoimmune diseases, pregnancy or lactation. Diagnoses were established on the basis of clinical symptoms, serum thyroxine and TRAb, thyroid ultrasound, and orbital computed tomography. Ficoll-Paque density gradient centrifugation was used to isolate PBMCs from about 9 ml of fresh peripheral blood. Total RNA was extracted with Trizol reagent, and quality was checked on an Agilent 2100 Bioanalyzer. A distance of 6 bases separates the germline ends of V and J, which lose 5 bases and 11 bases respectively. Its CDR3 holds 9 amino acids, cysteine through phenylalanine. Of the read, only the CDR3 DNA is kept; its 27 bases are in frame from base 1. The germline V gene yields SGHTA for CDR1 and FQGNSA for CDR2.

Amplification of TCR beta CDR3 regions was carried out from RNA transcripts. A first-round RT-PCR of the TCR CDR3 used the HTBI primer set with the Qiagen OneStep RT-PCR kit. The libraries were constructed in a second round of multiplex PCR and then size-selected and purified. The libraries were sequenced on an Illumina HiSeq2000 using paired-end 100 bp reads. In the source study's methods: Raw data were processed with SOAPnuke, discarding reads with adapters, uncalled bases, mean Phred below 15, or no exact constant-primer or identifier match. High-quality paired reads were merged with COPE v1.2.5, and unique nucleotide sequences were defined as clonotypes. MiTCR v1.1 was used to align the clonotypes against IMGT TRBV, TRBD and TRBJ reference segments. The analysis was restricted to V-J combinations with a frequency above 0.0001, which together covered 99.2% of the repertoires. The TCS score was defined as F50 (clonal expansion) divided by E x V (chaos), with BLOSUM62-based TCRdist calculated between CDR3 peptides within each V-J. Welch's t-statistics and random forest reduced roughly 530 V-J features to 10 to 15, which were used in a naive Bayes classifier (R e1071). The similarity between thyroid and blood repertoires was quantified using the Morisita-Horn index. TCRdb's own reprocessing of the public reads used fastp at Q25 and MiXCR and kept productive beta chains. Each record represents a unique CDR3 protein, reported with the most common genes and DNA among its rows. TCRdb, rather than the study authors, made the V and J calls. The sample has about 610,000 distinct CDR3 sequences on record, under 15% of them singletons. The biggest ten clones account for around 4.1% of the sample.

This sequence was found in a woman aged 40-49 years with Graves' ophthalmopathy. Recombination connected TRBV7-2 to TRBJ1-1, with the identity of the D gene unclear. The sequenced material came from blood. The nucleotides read TGTGCCAGCAGCCTGGGGGCTTTCTTT. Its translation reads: CASSLGAFF.